Shown below are 21 T cell receptor beta chains from a single sample sequenced in a study of radiotherapy plus CTLA-4 blockade in lung cancer (dated by TCRdb to about 2018). The library was made by the immunoSEQ multiplex PCR assay. TCRdb holds this immuneACCESS table with in-frame rearrangements only. Some clones are missing; in checked studies, unresolved V genes explain under half, and the rest has no known cause. The sample table holds 30,000 or so clones, of which 70% to 75% were seen once. In total, the top ten clones hold roughly 4.7% of the sample. The material was peripheral blood, obtained from a patient treated with radiotherapy plus ipilimumab. These receptors were taken from a human donor with non-small cell lung cancer whose response to radiotherapy plus ipilimumab could not be evaluated.

The chain carries TRBV6-5 and TRBJ1-1; TRBD1 agrees at 8 bases. Germline V gene data show CDR1 as MNHEY and CDR2 as SVGAGI. The CDR3 has 13 amino acids. V trimming: 5 bases; J trimming: 5 bases; junction bases outside the gene matches: 4. Here the CDR3 DNA reads TGTGCCAGCAGTGAGTACAGGGGGACTGAAGCTTTCTTT. Translation: CASSEYRGTEAFF.

This clone appeared a few times. The gene calls are TRBV5-4 and TRBJ2-3, with TRBD2 matching 15 bases. The CDR3 runs 19 residues. Germline loops: CDR1 SGHNT, CDR2 YYREEE (reference sequence). With 6 bases clipped from V and 0 bases from J, the junction kept 11 bases outside the gene matches. The CDR3, as DNA: TGTGCCAGCACCCCTGCCGGGACTAGCGGGAGGATTAGCACAGATACGCAGTATTTT. This encodes CASTPAGTSGRISTDTQYF.

The chain combines TRBV6-5 with TRBJ2-2; TRBD2 might be the D (5 bases). Germline V CDR1 and CDR2: MNHEY, SVGAGI. The V gene lost 2 bases and the J gene lost 0 bases, with 10 bases spanning the gap. This CDR3 region has 16 residues. The CDR3 here is CASSYQAATNTGELFF. For the CDR3, the DNA is TGTGCCAGCAGTTACCAAGCGGCGACGAACACCGGGGAGCTGTTTTTT.

A remark on this clone: The germline gene is not matched at one end of the junction; a read error may be the cause. The genes are TRBV5-1 and TRBJ2-5; tentatively, D is TRBD1 (5 bases). The germline gives CDR1 SGHRS, CDR2 YFSETQ. The CDR3 has 15 residues. The CDR3 here is CASSPLGLTQGTQYF. CDR3 DNA: TGCGCCAGCAGCCCCCTGGGGCTAACCCAAGGGACCCAGTACTTC.

This chain connects TRBV19 to TRBJ1-6; D is unclear. Germline V gene sequence: CDR1 LNHDA, CDR2 SQIVND (reference sequence). The CDR3 is made up of 14 amino acids. Trimming removed 5 bases from V and 9 bases from J, with 14 bases in between. CDR3 protein: CASSRAVPTSPLHF. The CDR3, as DNA: TGTGCCAGTAGTCGAGCCGTTCCCACTTCACCCCTCCACTTT.

This clone was detected only a few times. This chain joins TRBV30 and TRBJ2-3; 14 bases are shared with TRBD2. The V gene end was trimmed by 2 bases and the J gene end by 5 bases; junction bases not matched to a gene: 3. This CDR3 is built from 15 residues. Germline lookup yields CDR1 GTSNPN and CDR2 SVGIG (reference sequence). CDR3 nucleotide sequence: TGTGCCTGGAGTCGACTAGCGGGAGGGATAGATACGCAGTATTTT. This codes for CAWSRLAGGIDTQYF.

The V and J genes are TRBV11-2 and TRBJ1-2, with 11 bases lining up with TRBD1. Germline V gene lookup returns CDR1 SGHAT and CDR2 FQNNGV. V was clipped by 5 bases and J by 8 bases; unmatched bases: 7. This CDR3 region has 14 residues. The CDR3 reads CASSVGQGAWGYTF. CDR3 nucleotide sequence: TGTGCCAGCAGCGTCGGACAGGGGGCATGGGGCTACACCTTC.

The rearrangement joins TRBV11-2 to TRBJ1-5; TRBD1 agrees at 7 bases. This CDR3 has 15 residues. V was clipped by 0 bases and J by 3 bases; unmatched bases: 2. Germline loops: CDR1 SGHAT, CDR2 FQNNGV. In DNA, the CDR3 is TGTGCCAGCAGCTTAGAACAGGGGCTCAATCAGCCCCAGCATTTT. It yields the protein CASSLEQGLNQPQHF.

The chain couples TRBV7-8 to TRBJ1-3; a possible D gene is TRBD1 (6 bases). Per germline, CDR1 SGHVS and CDR2 FQNEAQ. The CDR3 extends over 16 amino acids. Trimming cost V 2 bases and J 0 bases, with 11 bases left between them. CDR3 region: CASSLQGQSSGNTIYF. DNA of the CDR3: TGTGCCAGCAGCTTACAGGGGCAGAGCTCTGGAAACACCATATATTTT.

The gene calls are TRBV6-5 and TRBJ1-2; 7 bases agree with TRBD1. J lost 6 bases, V lost 5 bases, and 6 bases had no gene match. CDR1 and CDR2 (germline): MNHEY, SVGAGI. The CDR3 runs to 13 residues. CDR3 nucleotide sequence: TGTGCCAGCAGTGTGACAGGGCGGGATGGCTACACCTTC. This translates into CASSVTGRDGYTF.

In this sample, this clone turned up once. CDR3: CASSSPNYGYTF. In DNA, the CDR3 is TGTGCCAGCAGTTCTCCTAACTATGGCTACACCTTC. The chain recombines TRBV6-5 with TRBJ1-2; no clear D gene. The CDR3 runs to 12 residues. Germline CDR1 is MNHEY and CDR2 is SVGAGI. V was trimmed by 4 bases and J by 0 bases, leaving 3 bases between them.

The chain joins TRBV5-1 to TRBJ2-2, with 7 bases identical to TRBD1. Germline V gene lookup returns CDR1 SGHRS and CDR2 YFSETQ. The trim removed 4 bases at V and 3 bases at J, leaving 6 bases unmatched. The CDR3 length is 15 residues. The chain's CDR3 is CASSLGTDHTGELFF. In nucleotides, the CDR3 is TGCGCCAGCAGCCTAGGGACAGATCACACCGGGGAGCTGTTTTTT.

V gene TRBV7-9 combines with J gene TRBJ2-7, with 8 bases fitting TRBD1. From germline, CDR1 is SEHNR and CDR2 FQNEAQ (reference sequence). V dropped 5 bases and J dropped 2; count of bases not matched to a gene: 8. The length of the CDR3 is 15 residues. The DNA for the CDR3 is TGTGCCAGCAGCAGAGGACAGGGATTCCCCTACGAGCAGTACTTC. Protein sequence: CASSRGQGFPYEQYF.

The J gene is TRBJ2-3, the V gene TRBV5-4; 13 bases map to TRBD2. Unmatched junction bases numbered 4, after V lost 4 bases and J lost 2 bases. Germline CDR1 SGHNT, CDR2 YYREEE (reference sequence). The length of the CDR3 is 16 residues. For the CDR3, the DNA is TGTGCCAGCAGCCCGGGACTAGCGGGACTCACAGATACGCAGTATTTT. This encodes CASSPGLAGLTDTQYF.

V gene TRBV14 combines with J gene TRBJ1-4, with TRBD1 as a possible D gene (5 bases). Trimming left V 2 bases short and J 10 bases short, with 32 bases between. Looked up from germline, CDR1 is SGHDN and CDR2 is FVKESK. The CDR3 runs to 20 residues. The CDR3 DNA is TGTGCCAGCAGCCAATTTAAGTCTGCTATGCAGGGCCCCTCTATGCGAAAACTGTTTTTT. Protein product: CASSQFKSAMQGPSMRKLFF.

V usage is TRBV19 and J usage is TRBJ1-1, with unresolved D. The CDR3 has 14 residues. Germline V lookup: CDR1 LNHDA, CDR2 SQIVND (reference sequence). Trimming removed 6 bases from V and 7 bases from J, with 18 bases in between. The CDR3 DNA reads TGTGCCAGTAGAGAGTATAGCTATACCGGTGAAGCTTTCTTT. Translating gives CASREYSYTGEAFF.

The chain employs TRBV5-1 and TRBJ2-7; 7 bases align to TRBD1. Germline lookup yields CDR1 SGHRS and CDR2 YFSETQ. V gave up 5 bases and J gave up 3 bases; unmatched junction bases: 11. This CDR3 is 15 amino acids long. This chain's CDR3 is CASSPPVTGVYEQYF. The CDR3 bases are TGCGCCAGCAGTCCCCCAGTTACAGGGGTCTACGAGCAGTACTTC.

The chain carries TRBV14 and TRBJ2-7, with 8 bases identical to TRBD2. From germline, CDR1 is SGHDN and CDR2 FVKESK. V lost 4 bases, J lost 2 bases, and 7 bases stayed unmatched. The CDR3 loop spans 15 amino acids. The CDR3 coding sequence is TGTGCCAGCAGCCCCACGGCGGGACTAGCCTACGAGCAGTACTTC. Encoded protein: CASSPTAGLAYEQYF.

This clone was counted a few times. The chain carries TRBV11-2 and TRBJ2-5, with D possibly being TRBD1 (5 bases). Germline CDR1 is SGHAT and CDR2 is FQNNGV. Trimming shortened V by 5 bases and J by 3 bases, and 16 bases separated the two germline ends. The CDR3 has 15 amino acids. The CDR3 DNA reads as TGTGCCAGCAGCCAAGGTTCAGGGCCTGAAGAGACCCAGTACTTC. Amino acid sequence: CASSQGSGPEETQYF.

The J gene is TRBJ1-1, the V gene TRBV7-2; D is possibly TRBD1 (6 bases). Germline V gives CDR1 SGHTA, CDR2 FQGNSA. The CDR3 totals 15 residues. V was pared by 5 bases and J by 4 bases, with 17 bases between. In nucleotides, the CDR3 is TGTGCCAGCAGCGCGGTGGGGGCAGGGCCCACTGAAGCTTTCTTT. It yields the protein CASSAVGAGPTEAFF.

The chain links TRBV6-5 to TRBJ2-7; 7 nucleotides align to TRBD1. V dropped 8 bases and J dropped 2; count of bases not matched to a gene: 9. The V gene's germline CDR1 is MNHEY and CDR2 SVGAGI. The length of the CDR3 is 14 residues. This CDR3 reads CASLDRDPPYEQYF. The CDR3 nucleotides are TGTGCCAGCCTCGACAGGGACCCTCCCTACGAGCAGTACTTC.